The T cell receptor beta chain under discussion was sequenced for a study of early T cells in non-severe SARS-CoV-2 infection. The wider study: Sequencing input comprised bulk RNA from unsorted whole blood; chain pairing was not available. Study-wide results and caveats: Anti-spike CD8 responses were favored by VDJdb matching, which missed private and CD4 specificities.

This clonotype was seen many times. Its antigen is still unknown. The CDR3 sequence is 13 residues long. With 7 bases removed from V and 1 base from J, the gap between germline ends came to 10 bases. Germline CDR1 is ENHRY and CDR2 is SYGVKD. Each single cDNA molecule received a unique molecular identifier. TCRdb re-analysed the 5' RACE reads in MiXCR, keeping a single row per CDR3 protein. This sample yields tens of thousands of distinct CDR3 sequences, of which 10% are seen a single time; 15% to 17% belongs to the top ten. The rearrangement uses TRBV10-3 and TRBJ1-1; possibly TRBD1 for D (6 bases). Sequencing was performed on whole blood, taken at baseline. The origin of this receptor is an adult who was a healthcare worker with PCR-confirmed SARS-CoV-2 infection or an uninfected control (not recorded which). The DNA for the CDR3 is TGTGCCATCACTGAACAGGGGAACACTGAAGCTTTCTTT. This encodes CAITEQGNTEAFF.